The sequence of this T cell receptor (beta chain) was determined in a study of cytomegalovirus exposure and HLA in healthy donors. The method was immunoSEQ multiplex PCR; TCRdb's version includes in-frame clones alone and lacks a portion of them. The sample has about 340,000 clones; roughly 85% are singletons. Germline V gene lookup returns CDR1 SGHRS and CDR2 YFSETQ. This CDR3 has 18 residues. V lost 0 bases and J lost 2, with 15 bases in between. The chain carries TRBV5-1 and TRBJ2-6; D might be TRBD1 (6 bases). The sample comprised PBMCs. This TCR was recovered from a woman in her late teens or twenties in good health and CMV-seronegative. The CDR3 is CASSLAGTTLTGANVLTF. The CDR3 DNA is TGCGCCAGCAGCTTGGCCGGGACAACTCTAACTGGGGCCAACGTCCTGACTTTC.